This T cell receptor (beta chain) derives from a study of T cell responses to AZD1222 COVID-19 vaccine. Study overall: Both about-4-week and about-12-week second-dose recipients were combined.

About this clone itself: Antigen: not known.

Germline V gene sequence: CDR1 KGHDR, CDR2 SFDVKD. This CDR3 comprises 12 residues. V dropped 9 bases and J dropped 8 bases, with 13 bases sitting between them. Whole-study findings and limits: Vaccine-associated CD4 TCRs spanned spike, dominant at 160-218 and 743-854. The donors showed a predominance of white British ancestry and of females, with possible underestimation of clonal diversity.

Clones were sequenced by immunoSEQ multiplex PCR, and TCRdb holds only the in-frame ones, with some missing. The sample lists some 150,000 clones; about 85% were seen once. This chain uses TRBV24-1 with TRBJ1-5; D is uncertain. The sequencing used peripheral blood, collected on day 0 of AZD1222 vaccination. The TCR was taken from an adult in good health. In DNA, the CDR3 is TGTGCCACCGGGTGGGTCTGGAAGCCCCAGCATTTT. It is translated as CATGWVWKPQHF.